This T cell receptor beta chain emerged from a study of untreated major depressive disorder. Repertoires were generated with immunoSEQ multiplex PCR, while TCRdb's copy carries only in-frame clones and drops some. The sample shows 20,000 to 25,000 clones, under 90% of them seen only once. Roughly 30 ml of blood was drawn into EDTA tubes. The germline V gene encodes CDR1 KGHSH and CDR2 LQKENI. This CDR3 is built from 11 residues. Trimming took off 6 bases at V and 8 bases at J, with 10 bases between the two ends. This clone was picked up a small number of times. The sample carries other DNA sequences with the same CDR3.

The rearrangement joins TRBV18 to TRBJ1-1; tentatively, D is TRBD1 (6 bases). Source material: CD4+ T cells from PBMCs. This clonotype originated in a woman aged 40 to 49 in good health. CDR3 in DNA: TGTGCCAGCTCTCCTACAGGGGAAGCTTTCTTT. This gives the protein CASSPTGEAFF.